This T cell receptor beta chain came from a study of Graves' ophthalmopathy and Graves' hyperthyroidism. Study-wide points: With 60% to 71% sensitivity and roughly 72% specificity, the model predicted ophthalmopathy progression.

From RNA, the CDR3 regions of TCR beta chains were amplified and sequenced. HTBI primers were employed in first-round RT-PCR, then a second-round multiplex PCR followed. TCRdb itself ran the multiplex PCR reads through MiXCR, one entry per CDR3 protein. The data contain some 160,000 distinct CDR3 sequences, roughly two fifths of them singletons. This CDR3 is 19 amino acids long. The V segment lost 2 bases and the J segment 9 bases; nucleotides outside the gene matches: 16. Germline V gene sequence: CDR1 MDHEN, CDR2 SYDVKM. Of note for this clonotype: Its antigen remains unknown.

Orbital computed tomography, together with clinical symptoms, serum thyroxine, TRAb and thyroid ultrasound, was used for diagnosis. Specimen: peripheral blood. V usage is TRBV28 and J usage is TRBJ2-6; 10 bases are a match to TRBD2. The TCR comes from a man aged 30-40 years with Graves' ophthalmopathy. CDR3 nucleotide sequence: TGTGCCAGCAGTTTAAACCTAAGCGGGGGGGCCCTATTCCTCAACGTCCTGACTTTC. The encoded protein is CASSLNLSGGALFLNVLTF.